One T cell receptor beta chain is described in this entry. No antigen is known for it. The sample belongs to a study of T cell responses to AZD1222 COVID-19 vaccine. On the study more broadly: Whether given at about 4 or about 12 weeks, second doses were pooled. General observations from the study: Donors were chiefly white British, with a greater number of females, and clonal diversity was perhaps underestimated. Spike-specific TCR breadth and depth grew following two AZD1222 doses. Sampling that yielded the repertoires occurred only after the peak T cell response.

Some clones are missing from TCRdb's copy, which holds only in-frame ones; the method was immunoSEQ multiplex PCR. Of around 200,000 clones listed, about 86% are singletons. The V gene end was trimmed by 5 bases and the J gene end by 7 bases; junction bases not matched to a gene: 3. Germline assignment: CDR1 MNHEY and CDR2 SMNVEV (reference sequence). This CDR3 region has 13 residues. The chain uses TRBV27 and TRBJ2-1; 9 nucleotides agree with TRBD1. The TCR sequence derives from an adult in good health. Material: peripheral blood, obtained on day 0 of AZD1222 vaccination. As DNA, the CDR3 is TGTGCCAGCAGTCCAGGACAGGGGAATGAGCAGTTCTTC. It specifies CASSPGQGNEQFF.